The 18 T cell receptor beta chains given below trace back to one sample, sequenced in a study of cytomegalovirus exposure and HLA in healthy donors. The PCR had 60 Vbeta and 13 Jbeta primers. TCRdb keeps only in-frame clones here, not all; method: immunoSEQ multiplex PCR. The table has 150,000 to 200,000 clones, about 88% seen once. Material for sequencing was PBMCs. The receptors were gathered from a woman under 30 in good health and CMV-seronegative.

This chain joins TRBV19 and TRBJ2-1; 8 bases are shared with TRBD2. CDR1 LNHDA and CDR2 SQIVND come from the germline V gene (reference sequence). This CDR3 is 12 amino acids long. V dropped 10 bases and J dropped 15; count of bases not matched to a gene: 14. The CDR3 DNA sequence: TGTGCCACAGAGTTAAATAGCGGGGCTTTGTTCTTC. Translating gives CATELNSGALFF.

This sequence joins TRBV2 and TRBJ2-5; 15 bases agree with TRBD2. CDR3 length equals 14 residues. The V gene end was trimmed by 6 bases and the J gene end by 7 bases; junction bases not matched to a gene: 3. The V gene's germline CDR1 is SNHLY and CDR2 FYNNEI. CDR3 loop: CASREGLAGGTQYF. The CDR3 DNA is TGTGCCAGCAGGGAGGGACTAGCGGGAGGGACCCAGTACTTC.

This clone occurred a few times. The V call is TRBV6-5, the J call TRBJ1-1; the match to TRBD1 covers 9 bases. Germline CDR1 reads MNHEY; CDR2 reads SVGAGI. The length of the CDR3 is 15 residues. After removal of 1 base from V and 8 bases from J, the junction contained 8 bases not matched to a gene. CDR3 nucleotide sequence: TGTGCCAGCAGTTACTTGCCCGGGACAGGGTCCGAAGCTTTCTTT. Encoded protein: CASSYLPGTGSEAFF.

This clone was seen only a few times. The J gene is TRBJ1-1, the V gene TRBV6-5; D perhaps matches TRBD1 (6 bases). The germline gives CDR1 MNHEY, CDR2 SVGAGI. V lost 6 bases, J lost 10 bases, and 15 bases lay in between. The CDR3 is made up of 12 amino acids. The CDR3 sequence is CASSYPGHSAFF. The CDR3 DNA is TGTGCCAGCAGCTACCCGGGACACTCAGCTTTCTTT.

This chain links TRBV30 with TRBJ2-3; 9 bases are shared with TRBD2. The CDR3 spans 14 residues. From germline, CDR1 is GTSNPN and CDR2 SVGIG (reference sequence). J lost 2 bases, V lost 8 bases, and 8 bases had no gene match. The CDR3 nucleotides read TGTGCCCGTGAAGCGGGGGGCCCCACAGATACGCAGTATTTT. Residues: CAREAGGPTDTQYF.

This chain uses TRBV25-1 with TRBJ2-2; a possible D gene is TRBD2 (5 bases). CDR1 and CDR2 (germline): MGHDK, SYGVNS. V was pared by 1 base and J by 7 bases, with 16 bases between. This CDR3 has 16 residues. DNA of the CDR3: TGTGCCAGCAGTGAATTTCCGGGCCCTCGGGGCGGGGAGCTGTTTTTT. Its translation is CASSEFPGPRGGELFF.

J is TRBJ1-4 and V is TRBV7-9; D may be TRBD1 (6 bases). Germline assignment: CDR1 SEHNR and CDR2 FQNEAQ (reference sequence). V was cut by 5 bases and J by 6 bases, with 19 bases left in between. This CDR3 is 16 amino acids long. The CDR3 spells CASSPRTAGLHEKLFF. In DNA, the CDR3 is TGTGCCAGCAGCCCACGGACAGCAGGGTTGCATGAAAAACTGTTTTTT. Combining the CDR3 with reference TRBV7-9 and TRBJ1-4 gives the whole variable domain DTGVSQNPRHKITKRGQNVTFRCDPISEHNRLYWYRQTLGQGPEFLTYFQNEAQLEKSRLLSDRFSAERPKGSFSTLEIQRTEQGDSAMYLCASSPRTAGLHEKLFFGSGTQLSVL.

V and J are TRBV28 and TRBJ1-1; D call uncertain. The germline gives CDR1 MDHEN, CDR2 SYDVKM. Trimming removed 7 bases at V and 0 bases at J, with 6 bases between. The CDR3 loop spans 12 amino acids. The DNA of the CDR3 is TGTGCCAGCAACGGGATGAACACTGAAGCTTTCTTT. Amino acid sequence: CASNGMNTEAFF.

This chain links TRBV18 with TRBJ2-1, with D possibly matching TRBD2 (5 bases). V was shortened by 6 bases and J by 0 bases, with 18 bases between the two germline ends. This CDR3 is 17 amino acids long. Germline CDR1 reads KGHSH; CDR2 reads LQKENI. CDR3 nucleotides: TGTGCCAGCTCCACCACCCCTGGGAGACGCTCCTACAATGAGCAGTTCTTC. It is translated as CASSTTPGRRSYNEQFF.

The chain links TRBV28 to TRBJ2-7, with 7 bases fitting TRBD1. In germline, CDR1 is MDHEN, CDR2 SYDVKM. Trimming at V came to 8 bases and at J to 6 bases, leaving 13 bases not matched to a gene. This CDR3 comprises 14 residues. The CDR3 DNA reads TGTGCCAGCTATTCCCAGGGGGATTTAGGCGAGCAGTACTTC. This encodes CASYSQGDLGEQYF.

CDR3 sequence reads: CASSRTGEKLNSPLHF. Here the CDR3 DNA reads TGCGCCAGCAGCCGGACAGGGGAAAAACTAAATTCACCCCTCCACTTT. This chain links TRBV5-1 with TRBJ1-6, with TRBD1 matching 9 bases. This CDR3 is 16 amino acids long. J gave up 7 bases and V 4 bases, and 9 bases lay outside the gene matches. Germline V gene data show CDR1 as SGHRS and CDR2 as YFSETQ.

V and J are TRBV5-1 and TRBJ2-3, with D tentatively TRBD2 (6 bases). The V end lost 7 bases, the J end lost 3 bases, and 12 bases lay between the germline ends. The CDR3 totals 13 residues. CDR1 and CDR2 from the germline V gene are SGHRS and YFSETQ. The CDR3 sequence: CASRGGGTDTQYF. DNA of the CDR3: TGCGCCAGCCGGGGAGGTGGAACAGATACGCAGTATTTT.

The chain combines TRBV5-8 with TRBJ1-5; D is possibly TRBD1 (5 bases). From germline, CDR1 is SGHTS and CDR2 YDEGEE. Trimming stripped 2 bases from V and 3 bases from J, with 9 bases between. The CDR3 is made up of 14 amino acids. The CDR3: CASSFRQYNQPQHF. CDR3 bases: TGTGCCAGCAGCTTCCGACAGTACAATCAGCCCCAGCATTTT.

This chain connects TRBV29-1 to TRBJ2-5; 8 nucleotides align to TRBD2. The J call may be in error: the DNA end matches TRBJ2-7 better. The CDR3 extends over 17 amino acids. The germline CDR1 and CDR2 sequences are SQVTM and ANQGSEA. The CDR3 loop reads CSVEVPGSGTSSYEQYF. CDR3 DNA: TGCAGCGTTGAAGTACCCGGATCTGGGACTAGCTCCTACGAGCAGTACTTC.

This chain's CDR3 is CASSYGQDEAFF. The CDR3 DNA sequence: TGTGCCAGCAGTTACGGACAGGATGAAGCTTTCTTT. The chain carries TRBV27 and TRBJ1-1; TRBD1 aligns across 7 bases. CDR1 and CDR2 from the germline V gene are MNHEY and SMNVEV (reference sequence). The CDR3 is 12 amino acids. V dropped 4 bases and J dropped 7; count of bases not matched to a gene: 3.

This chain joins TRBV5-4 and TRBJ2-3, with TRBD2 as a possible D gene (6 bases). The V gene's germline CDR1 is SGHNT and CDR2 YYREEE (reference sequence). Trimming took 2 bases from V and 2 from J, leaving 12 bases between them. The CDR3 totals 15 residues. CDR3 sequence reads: CASSFISGDTDTQYF. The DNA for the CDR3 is TGTGCCAGCAGCTTTATTTCGGGGGACACAGATACGCAGTATTTT.

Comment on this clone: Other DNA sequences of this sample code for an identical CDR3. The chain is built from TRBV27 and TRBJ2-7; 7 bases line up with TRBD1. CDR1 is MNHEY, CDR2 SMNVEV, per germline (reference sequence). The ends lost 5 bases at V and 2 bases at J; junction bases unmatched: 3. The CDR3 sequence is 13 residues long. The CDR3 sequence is CASSLTGAYEQYF. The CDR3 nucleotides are TGTGCCAGCAGTCTAACAGGGGCCTACGAGCAGTACTTC.

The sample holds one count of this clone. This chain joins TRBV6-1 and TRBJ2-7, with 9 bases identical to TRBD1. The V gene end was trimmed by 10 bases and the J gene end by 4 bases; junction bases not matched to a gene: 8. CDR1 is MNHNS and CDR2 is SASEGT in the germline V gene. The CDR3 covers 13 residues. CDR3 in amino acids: CAIRDRVGYEQYF. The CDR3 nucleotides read TGTGCCATACGGGACAGGGTGGGGTACGAGCAGTACTTC.